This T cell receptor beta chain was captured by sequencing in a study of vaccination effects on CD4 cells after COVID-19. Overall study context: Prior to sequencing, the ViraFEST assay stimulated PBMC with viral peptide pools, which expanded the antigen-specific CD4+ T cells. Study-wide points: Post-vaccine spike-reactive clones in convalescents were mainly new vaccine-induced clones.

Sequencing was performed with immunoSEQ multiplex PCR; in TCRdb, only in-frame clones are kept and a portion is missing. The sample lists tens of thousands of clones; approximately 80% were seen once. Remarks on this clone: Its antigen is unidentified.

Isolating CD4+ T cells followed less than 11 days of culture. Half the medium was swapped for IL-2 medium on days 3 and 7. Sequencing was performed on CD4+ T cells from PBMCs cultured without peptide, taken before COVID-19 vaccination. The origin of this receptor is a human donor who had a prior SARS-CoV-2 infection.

CDR3 residues: CASSLGPETSTDTQYF. The CDR3 bases are TGCGCCAGCAGCTTGGGACCGGAGACTAGCACAGATACGCAGTATTTT. The chain joins TRBV5-1 to TRBJ2-3; D is ambiguous. CDR1 is SGHRS and CDR2 is YFSETQ in the germline V gene. The CDR3 has 16 amino acids. V lost 0 bases and J lost 0, with 11 bases in between.